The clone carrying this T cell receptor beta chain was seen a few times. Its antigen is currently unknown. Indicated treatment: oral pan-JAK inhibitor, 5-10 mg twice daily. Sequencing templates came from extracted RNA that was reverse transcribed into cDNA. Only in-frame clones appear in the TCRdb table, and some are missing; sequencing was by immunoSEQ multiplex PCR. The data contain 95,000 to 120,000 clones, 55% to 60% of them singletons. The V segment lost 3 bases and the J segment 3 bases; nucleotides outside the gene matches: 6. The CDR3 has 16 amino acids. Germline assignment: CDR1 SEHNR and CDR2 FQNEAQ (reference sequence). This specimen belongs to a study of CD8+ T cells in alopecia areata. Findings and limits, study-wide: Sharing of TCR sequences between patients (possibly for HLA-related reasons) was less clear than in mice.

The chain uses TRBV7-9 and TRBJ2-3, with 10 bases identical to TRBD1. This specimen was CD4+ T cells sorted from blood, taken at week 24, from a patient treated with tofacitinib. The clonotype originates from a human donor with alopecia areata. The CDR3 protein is CASSLSDRGFTDTQYF. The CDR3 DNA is TGTGCCAGCAGCTTGTCGGACAGGGGGTTTACAGATACGCAGTATTTT.